This T cell receptor (beta chain) is drawn from a study of technical replicates of blood from several donors. Assay used: immunoSEQ multiplex PCR; TCRdb lists only in-frame clones, some missing. The repertoire has approximately 81,000 clones, approximately 80% of them found once; the top ten carry roughly 3.7%. The CDR3 covers 15 residues. V lost 0 bases to trimming and J lost 4 bases, with 7 bases between them. Germline CDR1 MGHRA, CDR2 YSYEKL. Source material: PBMCs. The source of this sequence is a human donor in good health. Some clones in this sample may be carry-over from other donors' samples. This chain links TRBV4-1 with TRBJ1-6; unclear D gene. CDR3 sequence (DNA): TGCGCCAGCAGCCAAGATGCAGGATATAATTCACCCCTCCACTTT. Protein: CASSQDAGYNSPLHF.